One sample yielded the 13 T cell receptor beta chains listed below, sequenced in a study of blood T cell repertoires in COVID-19. Some clones are missing from TCRdb's copy, which holds only in-frame ones; the method was immunoSEQ multiplex PCR. Here the sample spans approximately 210,000 clones, roughly 78% being singletons. Source material: peripheral blood. These receptors came from a woman aged 40 to 50 with acute or convalescent COVID-19.

The genes are TRBV7-2 and TRBJ2-1; 10 positions match TRBD1. CDR1 is SGHTA and CDR2 is FQGNSA in the germline V gene. This CDR3 has 15 residues. Losses at the gene ends were 4 bases for V and 4 bases for J; bases not matched to a gene: 4. This chain's CDR3 is CASSSSGQGYNEQFF. As DNA, the CDR3 is TGTGCCAGCAGCTCCTCGGGACAGGGGTACAATGAGCAGTTCTTC.

This clone was observed a handful of times. The chain couples TRBV2 to TRBJ1-2; 7 positions agree with TRBD1. Germline CDR1 SNHLY, CDR2 FYNNEI. The trim removed 6 bases at V and 7 bases at J, leaving 11 bases unmatched. This CDR3 is built from 14 residues. The CDR3 reads CASRLGQAARGYTF. In DNA, the CDR3 is TGTGCCAGCAGACTCGGACAGGCCGCACGTGGCTACACCTTC.

The chain couples TRBV4-3 to TRBJ2-7, with 7 bases matching TRBD2. The germline gives CDR1 LGHNA, CDR2 YSLEER. The trim removed 0 bases at V and 5 bases at J, leaving 13 bases unmatched. This CDR3 comprises 17 residues. CDR3 protein: CASSQDGRGGSMDEQYF. DNA for the CDR3: TGCGCCAGCAGCCAAGATGGTAGGGGAGGGAGTATGGACGAGCAGTACTTC.

This clone was seen once. This chain uses TRBV4-1 with TRBJ1-6; 8 bases align to TRBD1. V gave up 4 bases and J gave up 7 bases; unmatched junction bases: 15. The CDR3 extends over 18 amino acids. Per the germline V gene, CDR1 is MGHRA and CDR2 is YSYEKL. This CDR3 reads CASSRRTGSELVNSPLHF. The CDR3 DNA sequence: TGCGCCAGCAGCCGGAGGACAGGGTCCGAACTTGTAAATTCACCCCTCCACTTT.

V usage is TRBV9 and J usage is TRBJ2-2, with 7 bases lining up with TRBD1. Per germline, CDR1 SGDLS and CDR2 YYNGEE. Germline trimming cut 1 base from V and 3 bases from J; bases unmatched to any gene: 3. The CDR3 covers 15 residues. This CDR3 reads CASSVRDSYTGELFF. The CDR3 nucleotides are TGTGCCAGCAGCGTAAGGGACAGTTACACCGGGGAGCTGTTTTTT.

In DNA form, the CDR3 reads TGTGCCAGCTCACCCTCAATGATACGGGGGGGCACTGAAGCTTTCTTT. The encoded protein is CASSPSMIRGGTEAFF. V gene TRBV18 combines with J gene TRBJ1-1; D might be TRBD1 (5 bases). CDR3 size: 16 residues. CDR1 and CDR2 from the germline V gene are KGHSH and LQKENI. Deletions cut 3 bases from V and 4 bases from J, with 18 bases between.

This rearrangement joins TRBV6-5 to TRBJ2-7; D unresolved. Germline-derived CDR1 and CDR2 are MNHEY and SVGAGI. The CDR3 totals 14 residues. Between the trimmed V and J ends, which lost 5 bases and 1 base, there was a span of 12 bases. The CDR3 DNA is TGTGCCAGCAGTACCATAGAGAGGTCCTACGAGCAGTACTTC. Translation gives CASSTIERSYEQYF.

The rearrangement joins TRBV7-8 to TRBJ2-1; TRBD1 matches at 9 bases. The CDR3 is made up of 15 amino acids. Germline V gene lookup returns CDR1 SGHVS and CDR2 FQNEAQ. Trimming took 0 bases from V and 10 from J; bases not matched to a gene: 7. In DNA form, the CDR3 reads TGTGCCAGCAGCTTAGCGATACAGGGGGCGAACGAGCAGTTCTTC. It encodes CASSLAIQGANEQFF.

The V and J genes are TRBV5-1 and TRBJ2-5; 8 bases are shared with TRBD1. The V gene end was trimmed by 4 bases and the J gene end by 4 bases; junction bases not matched to a gene: 9. The CDR3 runs 15 residues. The V gene's germline CDR1 is SGHRS and CDR2 YFSETQ. DNA for the CDR3: TGCGCCAGCAGCCCGTCAGGGGGCGTGCGAGAGACCCAGTACTTC. Translating it yields CASSPSGGVRETQYF.

The chain recombines TRBV27 with TRBJ2-1, with TRBD2 matching 11 bases. Looked up from germline, CDR1 is MNHEY and CDR2 is SMNVEV (reference sequence). Trimming took 5 bases from V and 7 from J; bases not matched to a gene: 7. The CDR3 totals 15 residues. The DNA for the CDR3 is TGTGCCAGCAGTCCAACGACTAGCGGGGAAAATGAGCAGTTCTTC. Translation: CASSPTTSGENEQFF.

The rearrangement uses TRBV19 and TRBJ2-5; 8 bases match TRBD1. V lost 5 bases, J lost 7 bases, and 6 bases stayed unmatched. The CDR3 runs to 13 residues. Germline assignment: CDR1 LNHDA and CDR2 SQIVND (reference sequence). The CDR3: CASSPTGEVTQYF. CDR3 nucleotide sequence: TGTGCCAGTAGTCCGACAGGGGAGGTGACCCAGTACTTC.

The chain links TRBV10-3 to TRBJ2-7; 10 bases are shared with TRBD1. The CDR3 runs to 15 residues. Germline V gene lookup returns CDR1 ENHRY and CDR2 SYGVKD. V was clipped by 6 bases and J by 2 bases; unmatched bases: 7. The CDR3 reads CAISDTGTGAYEQYF. The DNA of the CDR3 is TGTGCCATCAGCGATACCGGGACAGGGGCCTACGAGCAGTACTTC.

V gene TRBV27 combines with J gene TRBJ2-1; 15 bases are a match to TRBD2. The J segment lost 3 bases and the V segment lost 2 bases, leaving 2 bases of the junction unmatched. The CDR3 totals 17 residues. The germline CDR1 and CDR2 sequences are MNHEY and SMNVEV (reference sequence). CDR3 loop: CASSLKGLAGGYNEQFF. The CDR3, as DNA: TGTGCCAGCAGTTTAAAGGGACTAGCGGGGGGCTACAATGAGCAGTTCTTC.